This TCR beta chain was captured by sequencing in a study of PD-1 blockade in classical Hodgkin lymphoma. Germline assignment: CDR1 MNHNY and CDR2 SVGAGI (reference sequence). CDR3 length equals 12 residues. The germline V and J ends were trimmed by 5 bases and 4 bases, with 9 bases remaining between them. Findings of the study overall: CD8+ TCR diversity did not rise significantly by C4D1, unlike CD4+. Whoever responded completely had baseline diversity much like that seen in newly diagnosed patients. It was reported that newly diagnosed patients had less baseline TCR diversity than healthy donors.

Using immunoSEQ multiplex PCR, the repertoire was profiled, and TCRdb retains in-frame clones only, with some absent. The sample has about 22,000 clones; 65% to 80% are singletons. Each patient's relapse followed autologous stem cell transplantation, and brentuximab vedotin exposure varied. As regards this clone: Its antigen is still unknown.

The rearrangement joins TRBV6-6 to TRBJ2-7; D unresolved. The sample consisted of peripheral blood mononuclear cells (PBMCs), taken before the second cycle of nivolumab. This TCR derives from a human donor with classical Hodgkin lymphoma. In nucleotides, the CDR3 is TGTGCCAGCAGTAAAAGTGGTTACGAGCAGTACTTC. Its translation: CASSKSGYEQYF.